This passage covers 22 T cell receptor beta chains from one sample sequenced in a study of radiotherapy plus CTLA-4 blockade in lung cancer. Method: immunoSEQ multiplex PCR; TCRdb's copy keeps in-frame clones and lacks some. Among 50,000 to 75,000 clones listed, 60% to 80% were seen once. Source: peripheral blood, taken from a patient treated with radiotherapy plus ipilimumab. All receptors come from a human donor with non-small cell lung cancer who had a complete response to radiotherapy plus ipilimumab.

The chain has TRBV30 and TRBJ2-3, with D hard to call. Trimming removed 3 bases at V and 6 bases at J, with 7 bases between. The CDR3 loop spans 11 amino acids. Germline CDR1 GTSNPN, CDR2 SVGIG (reference sequence). For the CDR3, the DNA is TGTGCCTGGAGCGGACGGGATACGCAGTATTTT. Protein: CAWSGRDTQYF.

As concerns this clone: Different DNA sequences within this sample yield the same CDR3. V is TRBV18 and J is TRBJ2-3, with D uncertain. The CDR3 runs 13 residues. From germline, CDR1 is KGHSH and CDR2 LQKENI. The germline V and J ends were trimmed by 3 bases and 4 bases, with 8 bases remaining between them. The DNA for the CDR3 is TGTGCCAGCTCACCCTCCGAGGCAGATACGCAGTATTTT. Translated, it gives CASSPSEADTQYF. The full variable domain, rest sourced from reference TRBV18 and TRBJ2-3, is NAGVMQNPRHLVRRRGQEARLRCSPMKGHSHVYWYRQLPEEGLKFMVYLQKENIIDESGMPKERFSAEFPKEGPSILRIQQVVRGDSAAYFCASSPSEADTQYFGPGTRLTVL.

This clone was detected a few times. This chain links TRBV5-6 with TRBJ2-6, with 9 positions matching TRBD1. CDR3 length equals 18 residues. Germline trimming cut 5 bases from V and 1 base from J; bases unmatched to any gene: 10. The V gene's germline CDR1 is SGHDT and CDR2 YYEEEE. The CDR3 DNA reads TGTGCCAGCAGATCCCGACAGGGGGGTCATTCTGGGGCCAACGTCCTGACTTTC. Translation: CASRSRQGGHSGANVLTF.

This chain uses TRBV29-1 with TRBJ2-7; 7 bases are a match to TRBD1. J was trimmed by 7 bases and V by 4 bases; bases with no gene match: 16. The germline CDR1 and CDR2 sequences are SQVTM and ANQGSEA. The CDR3 totals 15 residues. CDR3 DNA: TGCAGCGTTGTCCTTGCCTCCGGGACAGCCTTGGAGCAGTACTTC. Encoded protein: CSVVLASGTALEQYF.

The rearrangement joins TRBV7-2 to TRBJ2-7; no clear D gene. Germline V gene data show CDR1 as SGHTA and CDR2 as FQGNSA. The CDR3 is made up of 12 amino acids. V was trimmed by 5 bases and J by 4 bases, leaving 9 bases between them. The CDR3 region is CASSTNPYEQYV. DNA of the CDR3: TGTGCCAGCAGCACTAACCCTTACGAGCAGTACGTC.

The chain employs TRBV10-3 and TRBJ2-1; 13 nucleotides match TRBD2. Germline CDR1 is ENHRY and CDR2 is SYGVKD. CDR3 length: 14 amino acids. Unmatched junction bases numbered 5, after V lost 10 bases and J lost 5 bases. The CDR3 loop reads CATHGLAGDNEQFF. The CDR3 DNA follows: TGTGCCACACACGGACTAGCGGGAGACAATGAGCAGTTCTTC.

This clone was recorded a few times. This chain joins TRBV19 and TRBJ1-3, with D possibly being TRBD1 (5 bases). Germline CDR1 reads LNHDA; CDR2 reads SQIVND (reference sequence). This CDR3 is 17 amino acids long. V was trimmed by 3 bases and J by 3 bases, leaving 18 bases between them. CDR3 sequence (DNA): TGTGCCAGTAGTATTATCCCCGGGGCCCTGATTGGAAACACCATATATTTT. This codes for CASSIIPGALIGNTIYF.

The rearrangement links TRBV27 to TRBJ2-2; tentatively, D is TRBD2 (6 bases). The CDR3 has 15 residues. Germline loops: CDR1 MNHEY, CDR2 SMNVEV (reference sequence). Trimming left V 2 bases short and J 1 base short, with 8 bases between. DNA for the CDR3: TGTGCCAGCAGTTTAACTAGCAAGAACACCGGGGAGCTGTTTTTT. Amino acids: CASSLTSKNTGELFF.

The chain couples TRBV5-5 to TRBJ2-7, with D perhaps TRBD1 (6 bases). Trimming left V 0 bases short and J 2 bases short, with 12 bases between. Germline V gives CDR1 SGHKS, CDR2 YYEKEE (reference sequence). CDR3 size: 15 residues. CDR3 coding DNA: TGTGCCAGCAGCTTGGAACAGAGGGGGACCTACGAGCAGTACGTC. This encodes CASSLEQRGTYEQYV.

This clone has only a few counts. This chain uses TRBV7-8 with TRBJ2-5; TRBD1 matches at 7 bases. CDR3 length: 14 residues. Germline V CDR1 and CDR2: SGHVS, FQNEAQ. Trimming took 1 base from V and 3 from J; bases not matched to a gene: 2. The CDR3 here is CASSLVTGEETQYF. The DNA of the CDR3 is TGTGCCAGCAGCTTAGTAACAGGGGAAGAGACCCAGTACTTC.

This clone was seen only a few times. The V call is TRBV19, the J call TRBJ1-6; weak D call: TRBD1 (6 bases). The CDR3 spans 15 residues. V was shortened by 7 bases and J by 7 bases, with 17 bases between the two germline ends. CDR1 and CDR2 (germline): LNHDA, SQIVND (reference sequence). This CDR3 reads CASKDDGQLNSPLHF. For the CDR3, the DNA is TGTGCCAGTAAAGATGACGGACAGCTAAATTCACCCCTCCACTTT.

The chain couples TRBV4-3 to TRBJ1-1; D is possibly TRBD1 (5 bases). V was pared by 0 bases and J by 4 bases, with 12 bases between. The CDR3 is 15 residues long. The germline CDR1 and CDR2 sequences are LGHNA and YSLEER. The CDR3 DNA sequence: TGCGCCAGCAGCCAAGATCCCGGGGGGGGCACTGAAGCTTTCTTT. It codes for CASSQDPGGGTEAFF.

J is TRBJ2-3 and V is TRBV7-2, with 7 positions matching TRBD2. V gave up 1 base and J gave up 4 bases; unmatched junction bases: 5. This CDR3 comprises 15 residues. CDR1 SGHTA and CDR2 FQGNSA come from the germline V gene. CDR3 bases: TGTGCCAGCAGCTTAGTGGCTAGCGGCTCAGATACGCAGTATTTT. As protein: CASSLVASGSDTQYF. The full variable domain, its missing parts supplied by reference TRBV7-2 and TRBJ2-3, is GAGVSQSPSNKVTEKGKDVELRCDPISGHTALYWYRQSLGQGLEFLIYFQGNSAPDKSGLPSDRFSAERTGGSVSTLTIQRTQQEDSAVYLCASSLVASGSDTQYFGPGTRLTVL.

The rearrangement links TRBV7-9 to TRBJ2-5, with unresolved D. Germline V gene sequence: CDR1 SEHNR, CDR2 FQNEAQ (reference sequence). V shed 1 base and J shed 0 bases, with 9 bases lying between them. The CDR3 runs 15 residues. The CDR3, as DNA: TGTGCCAGCAGCTTAGGGGCAGATTACCAAGAGACCCAGTACTTC. Translated, it gives CASSLGADYQETQYF.

The CDR3 DNA reads as TGTGCCAGCAGTGTACAGGGACTTAATGAAAAACTGTTTTTT. Amino acids: CASSVQGLNEKLFF. This sequence joins TRBV25-1 and TRBJ1-4; TRBD1 is a possible D gene (6 bases). V lost 4 bases to trimming and J lost 4 bases, with 10 bases between them. This CDR3 has 14 residues. Germline values: CDR1 MGHDK, CDR2 SYGVNS.

This clone has only a few counts. The rearrangement links TRBV7-9 to TRBJ1-1; D ambiguous. Germline V CDR1 and CDR2: SEHNR, FQNEAQ (reference sequence). Trimming left V 3 bases short and J 5 bases short, with 13 bases between. The CDR3 loop spans 14 amino acids. For the CDR3, the DNA is TGTGCCAGCAGCTTCCAAGAGAGGAGGACTGAAGCTTTCTTT. Its protein is CASSFQERRTEAFF. Filled out from reference TRBV7-9 and TRBJ1-1, the complete variable domain reads DTGVSQNPRHKITKRGQNVTFRCDPISEHNRLYWYRQTLGQGPEFLTYFQNEAQLEKSRLLSDRFSAERPKGSFSTLEIQRTEQGDSAMYLCASSFQERRTEAFFGQGTRLTVV.

This clone has a count of ten or more. V and J are TRBV21-1 and TRBJ1-1; the table assigns TRBD1, which was not confirmed against the DNA. TRBV21-1 is a known pseudogene. CDR3 size: 15 residues. CDR3 sequence: CASSVHRGPNTEAFF. DNA for the CDR3: TGTGCCAGCAGCGTACACAGGGGGCCTAACACTGAAGCTTTCTTT.

This sequence joins TRBV2 and TRBJ2-7; D is possibly TRBD2 (6 bases). The germline V gene has CDR1 SNHLY and CDR2 FYNNEI. Between the trimmed V and J ends, which lost 6 bases and 2 bases, there was a span of 11 bases. This CDR3 comprises 13 residues. The CDR3 loop is CASSGSGPYEQYF. In DNA form, the CDR3 reads TGTGCCAGCAGCGGTAGCGGACCCTACGAGCAGTACTTC. The full variable domain, rest sourced from reference TRBV2 and TRBJ2-7, is EPEVTQTPSHQVTQMGQEVILRCVPISNHLYFYWYRQILGQKVEFLVSFYNNEISEKSEIFDDQFSVERPDGSNFTLKIRSTKLEDSAMYFCASSGSGPYEQYFGPGTRLTVT.

A note on this clone: Other DNA sequences from this sample encode an identical CDR3 as well. The J gene is TRBJ1-3, the V gene TRBV6-5; D remains ambiguous. CDR1 is MNHEY, CDR2 SVGAGI, per germline. CDR3 length: 15 amino acids. Trimming left V 3 bases short and J 1 base short, with 10 bases between. The DNA of the CDR3 is TGTGCCAGCAGTTATTCCGGTGGGTCTGGAAACACCATATATTTT. Translated, it gives CASSYSGGSGNTIYF.

The J gene is TRBJ1-4, the V gene TRBV10-1, with D perhaps TRBD1 (5 bases). Trimming removed 10 bases at V and 0 bases at J, with 12 bases between. The CDR3 is made up of 14 amino acids. The germline gives CDR1 WNHNN, CDR2 SYGVQD (reference sequence). DNA of the CDR3: TGCGCCACCTCCCCAGGGACAACTAATGAAAAACTGTTTTTT. Translated: CATSPGTTNEKLFF.

This clone has a handful of counts. The chain uses TRBV4-3 and TRBJ1-1; D is unresolved. The CDR3 covers 15 residues. Germline assignment: CDR1 LGHNA and CDR2 YSLEER. V dropped 0 bases and J dropped 1 base, with 9 bases sitting between them. The CDR3 DNA sequence: TGCGCCAGCAGCCAAGATAGGAGAGGGAACACTGAAGCTTTCTTT. As protein: CASSQDRRGNTEAFF.

In its sample, this clone was seen a few times. This rearrangement joins TRBV19 to TRBJ1-1; 9 nucleotides align to TRBD1. Germline V lookup: CDR1 LNHDA, CDR2 SQIVND (reference sequence). The CDR3 contains 13 residues. After removal of 4 bases from V and 6 bases from J, the junction contained 3 bases not matched to a gene. This chain's CDR3 is CASSNRGLAEAFF. DNA for the CDR3: TGTGCCAGTAGTAACAGGGGGCTGGCTGAAGCTTTCTTT. The full variable domain, with the rest looked up from reference TRBV19 and TRBJ1-1, is DGGITQSPKYLFRKEGQNVTLSCEQNLNHDAMYWYRQDPGQGLRLIYYSQIVNDFQKGDIAEGYSVSREKKESFPLTVTSAQKNPTAFYLCASSNRGLAEAFFGQGTRLTVV.